The 14 T cell receptor beta chains reported below all come from one sample, sequenced in a study of regulatory T cells in long-lasting Graves disease. Building the TCR beta libraries relied on iRepertoire HTBI primers, and CDR3 regions underwent Arm-PCR. TCRdb called the multiplex PCR reads again in MiXCR, with one record for every CDR3 protein. The sample includes roughly 440,000 distinct CDR3 sequences, less than 20% of them seen just once. Sample time point: newly diagnosed GD, antithyroid drugs for less than 3 months. The TCR library was made from RNA extracted from PBMCs. These sequences were also reported in another study, on T cells in Graves' hyperthyroidism and ophthalmopathy.

The input for sequencing was peripheral blood mononuclear cells (PBMCs), taken at new diagnosis, from a patient treated with antithyroid drugs. Receptors originate from a woman between 18 and 30 years old with Graves disease.

A few counts support this clonotype. This may stem from a read error, because a much larger clone lies one nucleotide away. V usage is TRBV15 and J usage is TRBJ2-7; weak D call: TRBD1 (6 bases). In germline, CDR1 is LNHNV, CDR2 YYDKDF (reference sequence). The CDR3 runs 16 residues. The CDR3 region has the DNA TGTGACACCAGGTCCGCCTCGGACAGTGACTCCTACGAGCAGTACTTC. Translated, it gives CDTRSASDSDSYEQYF.

This clonotype was picked up many times. J is TRBJ2-7 and V is TRBV2; 8 bases are a match to TRBD1. The end of the DNA aligns better with TRBJ2-3, so the J call may be wrong. There are 14 residues in the CDR3. Per germline, CDR1 SNHLY and CDR2 FYNNEI. The CDR3 is CASSSGTGQGTQYF. The CDR3 DNA reads TGTGCCAGCAGTTCCGGGACAGGACAGGGTACGCAGTATTTT.

V and J are TRBV6-1 and TRBJ1-6; D remains ambiguous. This CDR3 has 12 residues. Germline V lookup: CDR1 MNHNS, CDR2 SASEGT. Deletions cut 6 bases from V and 7 bases from J, with 7 bases between. CDR3 sequence: CASRNGNSPLHF. CDR3 DNA sequence: TGTGCCAGCAGAAATGGGAATTCACCCCTCCACTTT.

With regard to this clonotype: This may arise from a read error, as a much more abundant clone is one base away. The V gene is TRBV27, the J gene TRBJ2-7; D not certain. Germline CDR1 is MNHEY and CDR2 is SMNVEV (reference sequence). The CDR3 runs to 14 residues. This CDR3 reads CASSLYGPGYEQHF. The CDR3 DNA sequence: TGTGCCAGCAGTTTGTATGGGCCCGGCTACGAGCAGCACTTC.

This clonotype was recorded many times. The genes are TRBV30 and TRBJ1-5, with D uncertain. V gave up 1 base and J gave up 8 bases, with 9 bases separating them. CDR3 length equals 12 residues. Looked up from germline, CDR1 is GTSNPN and CDR2 is SVGIG (reference sequence). The CDR3 DNA reads TGTGCCTGGAGTGGAGGCGCCGAGCCCCAGCATTTT. Translating gives CAWSGGAEPQHF.

This clonotype showed up many times. The chain combines TRBV24-1 with TRBJ2-7; D possibly uses TRBD1 or TRBD2 (5 bases each). V was clipped by 4 bases and J by 5 bases, with 14 bases between them. The CDR3 contains 14 residues. Germline V lookup: CDR1 KGHDR, CDR2 SFDVKD. The CDR3 loop is CATSDGRDRDEQYF. DNA for the CDR3: TGTGCCACCAGTGACGGCCGGGACCGGGACGAGCAGTACTTC.

This chain uses TRBV7-8 with TRBJ2-3, with 7 bases lining up with TRBD1. V lost 7 bases to trimming and J lost 3 bases; unmatched junction nucleotides: 7. The germline CDR1 and CDR2 sequences are SGHVS and FQNEAQ. The CDR3 covers 14 residues. In DNA, the CDR3 is TGTGCCAGCACCACCGGGACAGTAACAGATACGCAGTATTTT. Translated, it gives CASTTGTVTDTQYF.

A few counts support this clonotype. The rearrangement joins TRBV12-3 or TRBV12-4 to TRBJ2-2, with TRBD2 identical over 7 bases. J lost 5 bases, V lost 7 bases, and 16 bases had no gene match. The length of the CDR3 is 17 residues. The CDR3 loop reads CASTPEVGGPGTGELFF. In nucleotides, the CDR3 is TGTGCCAGCACCCCTGAGGTGGGAGGGCCGGGGACCGGGGAGCTGTTTTTT.

There are many counts of this clonotype. This sequence joins TRBV29-1 and TRBJ2-1, with D tentatively TRBD1 (5 bases). This CDR3 is built from 15 residues. Germline V gene data show CDR1 as SQVTM and CDR2 as ANQGSEA. Trimming stripped 5 bases from V and 0 bases from J, with 14 bases between. CDR3 protein: CSVTPQESSYNEQFF. CDR3 sequence (DNA): TGCAGCGTTACCCCACAGGAGAGCTCCTACAATGAGCAGTTCTTC.

This clonotype appeared a few times. V and J are TRBV12-3 or TRBV12-4 and TRBJ1-1; D is undetermined. The ends were cut back, 1 base at V and 1 base at J, with 7 bases in the middle. The CDR3 totals 14 residues. The CDR3 DNA follows: TGTGCCAGCAGTTTAGGCAGTAAGAACACTGAAGCTTTCTTT. Translating gives CASSLGSKNTEAFF.

This clonotype was seen ten or more times. V is TRBV2 and J is TRBJ2-7; a possible D gene is TRBD2 (6 bases). The CDR3 covers 15 residues. From germline, CDR1 is SNHLY and CDR2 FYNNEI. Trimming took off 4 bases at V and 5 bases at J, with 18 bases between the two ends. Here the CDR3 reads CASSVGLGLTDEQYF. The CDR3 region has the DNA TGTGCCAGCAGTGTAGGTTTGGGACTCACCGACGAGCAGTACTTC. Drawing the rest from reference TRBV2 and TRBJ2-7, the complete variable domain is EPEVTQTPSHQVTQMGQEVILRCVPISNHLYFYWYRQILGQKVEFLVSFYNNEISEKSEIFDDQFSVERPDGSNFTLKIRSTKLEDSAMYFCASSVGLGLTDEQYFGPGTRLTVT.

This clonotype was found many times. J is TRBJ2-7 and V is TRBV12-3 or TRBV12-4; TRBD2 matches at 8 bases. This CDR3 comprises 15 residues. Trimming cost V 2 bases and J 12 bases; bases outside gene matches: 15. CDR3 protein: CASSLRSGTSRVRYF. The DNA of the CDR3 is TGTGCCAGCAGTTTACGTTCCGGGACTAGTAGGGTTCGGTACTTC.

This clonotype has ten or more counts. This sequence joins TRBV18 and TRBJ1-1, with unresolved D. Per the germline V gene, CDR1 is KGHSH and CDR2 is LQKENI. There are 12 residues in the CDR3. Trimming cost V 0 bases and J 8 bases, with 7 bases left between them. CDR3 amino acids: CASSPPLQEAFF. For the CDR3, the DNA is TGTGCCAGCTCACCACCATTACAGGAAGCTTTCTTT.

This clonotype was counted at least ten times. The rearrangement joins TRBV27 to TRBJ2-1; 7 nucleotides match TRBD1. The CDR3 runs 14 residues. Trimming at V came to 5 bases and at J to 5 bases, leaving 6 bases not matched to a gene. Germline V lookup: CDR1 MNHEY, CDR2 SMNVEV (reference sequence). The chain's CDR3 is CASSPGQRDNEQFF. CDR3 in DNA: TGTGCCAGCAGTCCGGGACAGCGAGACAATGAGCAGTTCTTC.